The 18 T cell receptor beta chains in this list originate from one sample, sequenced in a study of blood T cells in healthy people across ages. Next came a second PCR, run for about 6 to 12 cycles, which used a sample-barcoded 5' primer along with a J-beta primer mix. MiXCR, applied by TCRdb to the 5' RACE reads, yields one record per CDR3 protein. This sample has nearly 800,000 distinct CDR3 sequences; 20% to 30% occur once, and the top ten carry around 3.6%. The sample was also linked to a second study, of T cells of mothers and their children.

Input material: blood. The receptors were gathered from a boy aged 5-17 years in good health.

V usage is TRBV11-2 and J usage is TRBJ1-5; D may be TRBD1 (5 bases). The V end was cut by 1 base, the J end by 11 bases, with 18 bases between. CDR1 and CDR2 (germline): SGHAT, FQNNGV. The CDR3 is 15 amino acids. The CDR3 spells CASSLAGEAGVAQHF. The CDR3 nucleotides read TGTGCCAGCAGCTTAGCGGGAGAGGCGGGGGTTGCCCAGCATTTT.

The table lists this clonotype with a few counts. The rearrangement joins TRBV4-3 to TRBJ2-5; 8 nucleotides line up with TRBD2. Germline V gene sequence: CDR1 LGHNA, CDR2 YSLEER. There are 16 residues in the CDR3. V lost 1 base and J lost 3; bases outside the gene matches: 7. The CDR3, as DNA: TGCGCCAGCAGCCAAGGGGCCGGGGGGGGCAAAGAGACCCAGTACTTC. The encoded protein is CASSQGAGGGKETQYF.

This clonotype appeared a few times. The DNA for the CDR3 is TGTGCCAGCATTCGCTACGGACTAGCGGGGGGGTCCTACAATGAGCAGTTCTTC. Its translation: CASIRYGLAGGSYNEQFF. V is TRBV12-3 or TRBV12-4 and J is TRBJ2-1; 15 nucleotides align to TRBD2. The CDR3 has 18 residues. V shed 7 bases and J 1 base; nucleotides not matched to a gene: 8.

This clonotype has more than one count but fewer than ten. The J gene is TRBJ2-5, the V gene TRBV7-6, with TRBD2 identical over 9 bases. CDR1 is SGHVS and CDR2 is FNYEAQ in the germline V gene. The CDR3 runs 18 residues. The V segment lost 0 bases and the J segment 5 bases; nucleotides outside the gene matches: 13. The CDR3 is CASSLASPLRGGRETQYF. The CDR3, as DNA: TGTGCCAGCAGCTTAGCCTCCCCTCTGCGGGGGGGCCGGGAGACCCAGTACTTC.

The V and J genes are TRBV12-3 or TRBV12-4 and TRBJ2-4; 8 bases match TRBD2. The length of the CDR3 is 14 residues. The trim removed 2 bases at V and 5 bases at J, leaving 2 bases unmatched. For the CDR3, the DNA is TGTGCCAGCAGTTTAACGGGGGGGCAAAACATTCAGTACTTC. Translating gives CASSLTGGQNIQYF.

There are a few counts of this clonotype. The chain uses TRBV4-3 and TRBJ2-5, with D unresolved. The closer fit of TRBJ2-7 to the DNA end suggests the J call may be wrong. The CDR3 spans 13 residues. CDR1 and CDR2 (germline): LGHNA, YSLEER. The CDR3 coding sequence is TGCGCCAGCAGCCAATTTGAAGGTTACGAGCAGTACTTC. Translated: CASSQFEGYEQYF.

In its sample, this clonotype was seen a few times. The V gene is TRBV7-9, the J gene TRBJ2-5; 8 positions agree with TRBD2. The J segment lost 3 bases and the V segment lost 1 base, leaving 4 bases of the junction unmatched. Per the germline V gene, CDR1 is SEHNR and CDR2 is FQNEAQ (reference sequence). The CDR3 runs 15 residues. The CDR3 region has the DNA TGTGCCAGCAGCTTAGAATCAGCGGGAGAAGAGACCCAGTACTTC. It encodes CASSLESAGEETQYF.

Turning to this clonotype: Compared with germline, one end of the junction differs, possibly owing to a read error. V is TRBV7-9 and J is TRBJ2-5; 7 bases line up with TRBD2. This CDR3 contains 12 residues. Looked up from germline, CDR1 is SEHNR and CDR2 is FQNEAQ (reference sequence). CDR3 sequence: CASSLGFQGGFF. The CDR3 DNA reads TGTGCCAGCAGCTTAGGATTCCAGGGAGGGTTCTTC.

This chain links TRBV29-1 with TRBJ1-1; D uncertain. The CDR3 has 12 residues. The V end was cut by 6 bases, the J end by 0 bases, with 8 bases between. Germline V lookup: CDR1 SQVTM, CDR2 ANQGSEA. CDR3 region: CSVSSMNTEAFF. The CDR3 region has the DNA TGCAGCGTCAGTAGTATGAACACTGAAGCTTTCTTT.

The chain uses TRBV11-2 and TRBJ1-2, with D possibly matching TRBD1 (5 bases). The V gene's germline CDR1 is SGHAT and CDR2 FQNNGV. This CDR3 has 15 residues. The V end lost 0 bases, the J end lost 7 bases, and 15 bases lay between the germline ends. CDR3 amino acids: CASSLDGNDSGGYTF. The CDR3 nucleotides read TGTGCCAGCAGCTTAGACGGGAATGACAGCGGTGGCTACACCTTC. Supplemented by reference TRBV11-2 and TRBJ1-2, the full variable domain reads EAGVAQSPRYKIIEKRQSVAFWCNPISGHATLYWYQQILGQGPKLLIQFQNNGVVDDSQLPKDRFSAERLKGVDSTLKIQPAKLEDSAVYLCASSLDGNDSGGYTFGSGTRLTVV.

J is TRBJ1-3 and V is TRBV7-9; 11 positions agree with TRBD1. This CDR3 is built from 16 residues. The germline gives CDR1 SEHNR, CDR2 FQNEAQ (reference sequence). Losses at the gene ends were 3 bases for V and 4 bases for J; bases not matched to a gene: 5. The CDR3 reads CASSFGQGAAGNTIYF. CDR3 in DNA: TGTGCCAGCAGCTTTGGACAGGGGGCGGCAGGAAACACCATATATTTT. The whole variable domain, filled in from reference TRBV7-9 and TRBJ1-3, reads DTGVSQNPRHKITKRGQNVTFRCDPISEHNRLYWYRQTLGQGPEFLTYFQNEAQLEKSRLLSDRFSAERPKGSFSTLEIQRTEQGDSAMYLCASSFGQGAAGNTIYFGEGSWLTVV.

This rearrangement joins TRBV7-9 to TRBJ2-2; D uncertain. Germline CDR1 reads SEHNR; CDR2 reads FQNEAQ (reference sequence). This CDR3 has 15 residues. Trimming took off 1 base at V and 0 bases at J, with 6 bases between the two ends. CDR3 DNA: TGTGCCAGCAGCTTAGTTTCCTCGAACACCGGGGAGCTGTTTTTT. Its protein product is CASSLVSSNTGELFF.

This clonotype showed up just a few times. The genes are TRBV28 and TRBJ2-4; D is unclear. The V gene's germline CDR1 is MDHEN and CDR2 SYDVKM. The CDR3 loop spans 18 amino acids. V gave up 2 bases and J gave up 0 bases, with 17 bases separating them. In DNA, the CDR3 is TGTGCCAGCAGTTTACCGTCAGGCGAGCTACTAGCCAAAAACATTCAGTACTTC. It codes for CASSLPSGELLAKNIQYF.

This sequence joins TRBV4-1 and TRBJ2-7; D is unresolved. The DNA end lines up better with TRBJ2-1; the J call may be wrong. Per germline, CDR1 MGHRA and CDR2 YSYEKL. The CDR3 covers 12 residues. CDR3 DNA sequence: TGCGCCAGCAGCCATTTGACTAATGAGCAGTTCTTC. It codes for CASSHLTNEQFF.

This clonotype was recorded a few times. The V gene is TRBV20-1, the J gene TRBJ2-1; D possibly corresponds to TRBD1 (6 bases). V was shortened by 0 bases and J by 1 base, with 16 bases between the two germline ends. This CDR3 contains 17 residues. Germline CDR1 DFQATT, CDR2 SNEGSKA (reference sequence). The CDR3 coding sequence is TGCAGTGCTAGAGATCCGACAGGCCCCACATCCTACAATGAGCAGTTCTTC. Residues: CSARDPTGPTSYNEQFF.

The chain is built from TRBV5-5 and TRBJ2-7; D may correspond to TRBD1 or TRBD2 (5 bases each). Germline lookup yields CDR1 SGHKS and CDR2 YYEKEE (reference sequence). The CDR3 loop spans 15 amino acids. V lost 5 bases and J 3 bases, leaving 18 bases between the germline ends. The CDR3 DNA reads TGTGCCAGCAGTTACGGGACGCGAGGGGTCTACGAGCAGTACTTC. This gives the protein CASSYGTRGVYEQYF.

This clonotype showed up just a few times. This chain uses TRBV20-1 with TRBJ1-4; D may be TRBD1 (5 bases). Germline V gene lookup returns CDR1 DFQATT and CDR2 SNEGSKA (reference sequence). Deletions cut 2 bases from V and 10 bases from J, with 14 bases between. The CDR3 contains 13 residues. The CDR3 region is CSARRGLNTKLFF. In DNA form, the CDR3 reads TGCAGTGCTAGACGGGGGTTGAACACAAAACTGTTTTTT.

This clonotype was counted ten times or more. V usage is TRBV28 and J usage is TRBJ2-1; D not resolved. Germline V lookup: CDR1 MDHEN, CDR2 SYDVKM. CDR3 length: 14 residues. Trimming took off 5 bases at V and 2 bases at J, with 10 bases between the two ends. CDR3 DNA sequence: TGTGCCAGCAGTCCCGATTCCCCCTACAATGAGCAGTTCTTC. It codes for CASSPDSPYNEQFF.